Presented here are 15 T cell receptor beta chains from one specimen sequenced in a study of cytomegalovirus exposure and HLA in healthy donors. The primer mix had 60 Vbeta and 13 Jbeta primers. Some clones are missing from TCRdb's copy, which holds only in-frame ones; the method was immunoSEQ multiplex PCR. The sample records roughly 280,000 clones, 65% to 85% being singletons. The sequencing sample was made of PBMCs. All receptors come from a female donor in good health and CMV-seronegative.

The rearrangement uses TRBV5-1 and TRBJ1-4; D is possibly TRBD1 (6 bases). The V end was cut by 4 bases, the J end by 4 bases, with 17 bases between. This CDR3 is 16 amino acids long. CDR1 is SGHRS and CDR2 is YFSETQ in the germline V gene. The DNA of the CDR3 is TGCGCCAGCAGCCCGGGCGTGGGGGCAGTTAATGAAAAACTGTTTTTT. It is translated as CASSPGVGAVNEKLFF. Looking up the rest from reference TRBV5-1 and TRBJ1-4 gives the full variable domain: KAGVTQTPRYLIKTRGQQVTLSCSPISGHRSVSWYQQTPGQGLQFLFEYFSETQRNKGNFPGRFSGRQFSNSRSEMNVSTLELGDSALYLCASSPGVGAVNEKLFFGSGTQLSVL.

J is TRBJ1-2 and V is TRBV15; 11 nucleotides line up with TRBD1. Germline assignment: CDR1 LNHNV and CDR2 YYDKDF (reference sequence). V dropped 8 bases and J dropped 7; count of bases not matched to a gene: 15. This CDR3 is built from 16 residues. The CDR3 nucleotides are TGTGCCACCGCGGACAGGGGGCGACGAGCGTCGAGTGGCTACACCTTC. Amino acid sequence: CATADRGRRASSGYTF.

The gene calls are TRBV10-3 and TRBJ1-2; TRBD1 aligns across 8 bases. The CDR3 spans 15 residues. V was pared by 5 bases and J by 6 bases, with 11 bases of the junction left unmatched. Germline assignment: CDR1 ENHRY and CDR2 SYGVKD. In DNA, the CDR3 is TGTGCCATCAGTCCTCCAGGGGGCGGGATGAATGGCTACACCTTC. Translation: CAISPPGGGMNGYTF.

The chain joins TRBV19 to TRBJ1-5, with 7 bases that match TRBD1. CDR3 length: 14 amino acids. The ends lost 5 bases at V and 7 bases at J; junction bases unmatched: 8. The germline gives CDR1 LNHDA, CDR2 SQIVND (reference sequence). CDR3 protein: CASSFSQGGQPQHF. As DNA, the CDR3 is TGTGCCAGTAGTTTCTCGCAGGGGGGACAGCCCCAGCATTTT.

The CDR3 DNA is TGTGCCAGCAGCGTAGGGGGAACTAGCGGTAGCGCAGATACGCAGTATTTT. Protein: CASSVGGTSGSADTQYF. This chain joins TRBV9 and TRBJ2-3; the match to TRBD2 covers 8 bases. Germline loops: CDR1 SGDLS, CDR2 YYNGEE. This CDR3 region has 17 residues. Trimming at V came to 0 bases and at J to 4 bases, leaving 10 bases not matched to a gene.

The V call is TRBV5-1, the J call TRBJ2-4; D uncertain. The germline V gene has CDR1 SGHRS and CDR2 YFSETQ. This CDR3 is built from 15 residues. V lost 2 bases, J lost 0 bases, and 9 bases lay in between. CDR3 region: CASSFSALAKNIQYF. DNA of the CDR3: TGCGCCAGCAGCTTTAGTGCGCTAGCCAAAAACATTCAGTACTTC. The variable domain in full, with the rest retrieved from reference TRBV5-1 and TRBJ2-4, is KAGVTQTPRYLIKTRGQQVTLSCSPISGHRSVSWYQQTPGQGLQFLFEYFSETQRNKGNFPGRFSGRQFSNSRSEMNVSTLELGDSALYLCASSFSALAKNIQYFGAGTRLSVL.

The gene calls are TRBV7-7 and TRBJ2-1, with 12 nucleotides matching TRBD2. Germline assignment: CDR1 SSHAT and CDR2 FNYEAQ (reference sequence). The CDR3 consists of 16 residues. With V trimmed by 5 bases and J by 4 bases, 6 bases remained unmatched. CDR3 region: CASSPSLAGGYNEQFF. The CDR3 coding sequence is TGTGCCAGCAGCCCTTCACTAGCGGGAGGTTACAATGAGCAGTTCTTC.

This chain connects TRBV5-1 to TRBJ2-5, with TRBD1 identical over 7 bases. The CDR3 is made up of 16 amino acids. Unmatched junction bases numbered 12, after V lost 2 bases and J lost 5 bases. The germline CDR1 and CDR2 sequences are SGHRS and YFSETQ. Written as DNA, the CDR3 is TGCGCCAGCAGCTTACTTAGTAAAGGGGGCGGCGAGACCCAGTACTTC. Protein: CASSLLSKGGGETQYF.

V and J are TRBV7-6 and TRBJ2-7, with a weak D call TRBD2 (6 bases). V lost 6 bases and J 1 base, leaving 16 bases between the germline ends. This CDR3 comprises 15 residues. The germline gives CDR1 SGHVS, CDR2 FNYEAQ. CDR3 bases: TGTGCCAGCAGTTCCGTCGCTGCGGGGTCCTACGAGCAGTACTTC. This codes for CASSSVAAGSYEQYF.

The J gene is TRBJ2-7, the V gene TRBV10-3; D ambiguous. Per the germline V gene, CDR1 is ENHRY and CDR2 is SYGVKD. The CDR3 extends over 12 amino acids. Trimming took off 10 bases at V and 2 bases at J, with 12 bases between the two ends. The CDR3 here is CATRHEAYEQYF. Here the CDR3 DNA reads TGTGCCACTCGGCACGAGGCCTACGAGCAGTACTTC.

The V gene is TRBV19, the J gene TRBJ2-5; a possible D gene is TRBD2 (5 bases). This CDR3 is 14 amino acids long. Germline-derived CDR1 and CDR2 are LNHDA and SQIVND (reference sequence). V was cut by 6 bases and J by 5 bases, with 16 bases left in between. In DNA form, the CDR3 reads TGTGCCAGTAGCCCCGGGGTGGGTGGCGAGACCCAGTACTTC. Its translation: CASSPGVGGETQYF.

This chain uses TRBV2 with TRBJ2-3, with 10 positions matching TRBD2. Losses at the gene ends were 3 bases for V and 2 bases for J; bases not matched to a gene: 14. The CDR3 covers 19 residues. From germline, CDR1 is SNHLY and CDR2 FYNNEI. CDR3 sequence (DNA): TGTGCCAGCAGTGATAACCGTCTAGCGGGAGCCTTATTCACAGATACGCAGTATTTT. Residues: CASSDNRLAGALFTDTQYF.

This chain uses TRBV7-9 with TRBJ1-4; no clear D gene. Germline V gene data show CDR1 as SEHNR and CDR2 as FQNEAQ (reference sequence). V lost 6 bases and J lost 8, with 19 bases in between. There are 15 residues in the CDR3. DNA for the CDR3: TGTGCCAGCAGACCAGGCGCCCCTGCAGGAGAAAAACTGTTTTTT. It encodes CASRPGAPAGEKLFF.

As DNA, the CDR3 is TGTGCCAGCAGCCCGCCCGGGACAGGGGAGAATGAGCAGTTCTTC. Protein sequence: CASSPPGTGENEQFF. The chain combines TRBV7-9 with TRBJ2-1; 10 bases are shared with TRBD1. CDR3 length: 15 amino acids. Germline values: CDR1 SEHNR, CDR2 FQNEAQ (reference sequence). V dropped 5 bases and J dropped 7; count of bases not matched to a gene: 8.

The chain recombines TRBV6-1 with TRBJ1-1; 8 bases are a match to TRBD1. V was clipped by 5 bases and J by 4 bases; unmatched bases: 9. Germline CDR1 MNHNS, CDR2 SASEGT. This CDR3 is built from 15 residues. The CDR3 nucleotides read TGTGCCAGCAGTTCCTGGACAGGGCCTGTCACTGAAGCTTTCTTT. Translated, it gives CASSSWTGPVTEAFF.